The text below deals with one T cell receptor (beta chain). Germline V gene lookup returns CDR1 SGHRS and CDR2 YFSETQ. The CDR3 spans 15 residues. V shed 3 bases, J shed 5 bases, and the junction held 6 bases outside the gene matches. The data were obtained in a study of blood T cell repertoires in COVID-19. On the study more broadly: Sites across the United States, Italy and Spain contributed samples from acute and convalescent COVID-19.

In the authors' methods: Amplification of reference gene primers was used by the study to estimate nucleated cell counts. Generated by immunoSEQ multiplex PCR, the TCRdb table keeps only in-frame clones and is missing some. That table gives V, J and clone size, and the DNA gave D and trimming. The table records roughly 160,000 clones, 80% to 85% of them present only once. Material: peripheral blood. The chain joins TRBV5-1 to TRBJ2-1; 9 bases match TRBD2. This TCR was recovered from a man in his 70s with active or convalescent COVID-19. The DNA of the CDR3 is TGCGCCAGCAGCTCCCCTAGCGGGGAGAACAATGAGCAGTTCTTC. This translates into CASSSPSGENNEQFF.